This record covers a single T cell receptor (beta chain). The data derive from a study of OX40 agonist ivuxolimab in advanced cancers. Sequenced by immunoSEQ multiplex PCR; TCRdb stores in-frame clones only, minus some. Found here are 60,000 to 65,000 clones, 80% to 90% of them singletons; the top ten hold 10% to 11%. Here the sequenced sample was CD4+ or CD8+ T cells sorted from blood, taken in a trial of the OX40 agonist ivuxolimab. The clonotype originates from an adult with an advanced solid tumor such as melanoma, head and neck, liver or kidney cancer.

The CDR3: CASSVAWGSGANVLTF. The CDR3 coding sequence is TGTGCCAGCAGCGTAGCTTGGGGGTCTGGGGCCAACGTCCTGACTTTC. V and J are TRBV9 and TRBJ2-6; D assignment may be TRBD1 or TRBD2 (5 bases each). V was clipped by 0 bases and J by 1 base, with 8 bases between them. The CDR3 totals 16 residues. Germline CDR1 and CDR2: SGDLS and YYNGEE.